A single T cell receptor (beta chain) is shown here with its context. This specimen belongs to a study of beta chain features in type 1 diabetes. Study-wide background: Cell yields, age and gender were similar between patients and healthy donors.

The isolated RNA, all of it, was reverse transcribed, so expressed TCRB transcripts were what got sequenced. Sequencing used immunoSEQ multiplex PCR; TCRdb keeps in-frame clones, though not all of them. The table has fewer than 650,000 clones, roughly 16% seen once; the top ten hold about 0.097%. V shed 7 bases and J shed 10 bases, with 23 bases lying between them. Germline V CDR1 and CDR2: MNHEY, SVGAGI. The length of the CDR3 is 15 residues. V and J are TRBV6-5 and TRBJ2-1, with D perhaps being TRBD1 or TRBD2 (6 bases each). This clonotype originated in a man aged 18 to 29 in good health. The sample comprised naive CD4+ T cells from blood. This CDR3 is CASMPSGGVSKEQFF. In DNA form, the CDR3 reads TGTGCCAGCATGCCTTCCGGGGGCGTTAGTAAAGAGCAGTTCTTC.